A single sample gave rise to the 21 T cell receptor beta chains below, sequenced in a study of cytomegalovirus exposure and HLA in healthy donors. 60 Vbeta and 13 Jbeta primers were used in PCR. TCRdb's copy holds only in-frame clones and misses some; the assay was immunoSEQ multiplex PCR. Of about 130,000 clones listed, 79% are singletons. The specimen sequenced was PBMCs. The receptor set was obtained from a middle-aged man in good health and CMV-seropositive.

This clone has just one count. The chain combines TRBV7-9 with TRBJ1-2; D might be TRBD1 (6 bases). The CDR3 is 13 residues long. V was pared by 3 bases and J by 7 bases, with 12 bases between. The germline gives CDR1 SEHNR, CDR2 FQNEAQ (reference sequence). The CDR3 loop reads CASSFGGGIGYTF. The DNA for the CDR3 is TGTGCCAGCAGCTTTGGCGGGGGCATTGGCTACACCTTC.

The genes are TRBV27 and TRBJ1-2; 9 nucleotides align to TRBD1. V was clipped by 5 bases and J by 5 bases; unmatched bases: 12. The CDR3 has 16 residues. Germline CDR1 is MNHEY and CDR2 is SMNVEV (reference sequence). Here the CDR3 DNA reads TGTGCCAGCAGTCTCCAATTGCCGGGACAGGGTTATGGCTACACCTTC. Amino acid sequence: CASSLQLPGQGYGYTF.

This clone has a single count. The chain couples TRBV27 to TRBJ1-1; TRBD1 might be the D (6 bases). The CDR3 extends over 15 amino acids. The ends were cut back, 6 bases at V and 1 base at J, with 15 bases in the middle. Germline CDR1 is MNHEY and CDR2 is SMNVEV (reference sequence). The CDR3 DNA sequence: TGTGCCAGCAGCTATGACAGGACCCCGAACACTGAAGCTTTCTTT. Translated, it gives CASSYDRTPNTEAFF.

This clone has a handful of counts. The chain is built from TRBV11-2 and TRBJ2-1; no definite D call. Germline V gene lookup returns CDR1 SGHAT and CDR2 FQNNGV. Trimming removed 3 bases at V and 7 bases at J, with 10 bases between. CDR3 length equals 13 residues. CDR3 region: CASSLNSVNEQFF. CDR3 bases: TGTGCCAGCAGCTTGAATTCGGTAAATGAGCAGTTCTTC.

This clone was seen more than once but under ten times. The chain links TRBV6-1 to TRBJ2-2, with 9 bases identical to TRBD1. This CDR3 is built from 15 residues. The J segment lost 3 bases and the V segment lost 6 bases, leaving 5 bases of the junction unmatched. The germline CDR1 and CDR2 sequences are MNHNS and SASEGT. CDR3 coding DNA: TGTGCCAGCAGCCGGGACAGGGCAGACACCGGGGAGCTGTTTTTT. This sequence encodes CASSRDRADTGELFF.

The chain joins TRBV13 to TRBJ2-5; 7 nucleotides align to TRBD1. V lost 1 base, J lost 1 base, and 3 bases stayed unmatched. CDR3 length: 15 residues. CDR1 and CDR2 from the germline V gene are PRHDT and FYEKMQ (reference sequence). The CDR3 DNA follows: TGTGCCAGCAGCTTAGCCGGGGACAGCCAAGAGACCCAGTACTTC. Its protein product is CASSLAGDSQETQYF.

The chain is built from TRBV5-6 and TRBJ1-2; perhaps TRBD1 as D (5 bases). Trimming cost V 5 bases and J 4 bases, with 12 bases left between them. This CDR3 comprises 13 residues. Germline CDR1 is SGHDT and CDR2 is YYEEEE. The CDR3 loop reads CASSSDTTYGYTF. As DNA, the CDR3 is TGTGCCAGCAGTTCGGACACTACCTATGGCTACACCTTC. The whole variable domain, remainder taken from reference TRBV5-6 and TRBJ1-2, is DAGVTQSPTHLIKTRGQQVTLRCSPKSGHDTVSWYQQALGQGPQFIFQYYEEEERQRGNFPDRFSGHQFPNYSSELNVNALLLGDSALYLCASSSDTTYGYTFGSGTRLTVV.

The CDR3 spells CASENTGDTGELFF. CDR3 DNA: TGTGCCAGTGAGAATACCGGGGACACCGGGGAGCTGTTTTTT. The chain links TRBV2 to TRBJ2-2; the D gene is possibly TRBD2 (5 bases). CDR1 is SNHLY and CDR2 is FYNNEI in the germline V gene. This CDR3 has 14 residues. Trimming stripped 9 bases from V and 3 bases from J, with 14 bases between.

The CDR3 coding sequence is TGCAGCGTTGCGACAGGGAACACTGAAGCTTTCTTT. This translates into CSVATGNTEAFF. This chain uses TRBV29-1 with TRBJ1-1, with D perhaps matching TRBD1 (6 bases). The V gene lost 4 bases and the J gene lost 1 base, with 7 bases spanning the gap. The CDR3 runs to 12 residues. Germline V gene lookup returns CDR1 SQVTM and CDR2 ANQGSEA.

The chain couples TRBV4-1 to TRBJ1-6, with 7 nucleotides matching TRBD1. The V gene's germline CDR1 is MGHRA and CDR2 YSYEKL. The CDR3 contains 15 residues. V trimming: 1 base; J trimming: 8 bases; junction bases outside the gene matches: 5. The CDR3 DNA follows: TGCGCCAGCAGCCAAGGGACAGGACAGTATTCACCCCTCCACTTT. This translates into CASSQGTGQYSPLHF.

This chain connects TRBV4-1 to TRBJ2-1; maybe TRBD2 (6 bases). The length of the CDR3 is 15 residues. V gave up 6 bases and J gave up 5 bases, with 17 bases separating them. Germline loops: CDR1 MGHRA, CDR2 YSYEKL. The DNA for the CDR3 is TGCGCCAGCAGAGCCTGGAGCGGGCAAAACAATGAGCAGTTCTTC. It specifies CASRAWSGQNNEQFF.

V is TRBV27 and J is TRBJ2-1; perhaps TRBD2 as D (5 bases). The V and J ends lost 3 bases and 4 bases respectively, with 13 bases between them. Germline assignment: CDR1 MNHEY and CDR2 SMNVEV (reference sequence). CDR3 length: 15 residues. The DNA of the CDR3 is TGTGCCAGCAGTTTTGGTGGGAGTCGATACAATGAGCAGTTCTTC. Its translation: CASSFGGSRYNEQFF.

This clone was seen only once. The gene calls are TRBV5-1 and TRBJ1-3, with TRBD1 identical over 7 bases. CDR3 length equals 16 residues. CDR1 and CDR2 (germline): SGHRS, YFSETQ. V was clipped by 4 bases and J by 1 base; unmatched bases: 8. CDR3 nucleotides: TGCGCCAGCAGCACCTGGGGACAGATATCTGGAAACACCATATATTTT. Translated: CASSTWGQISGNTIYF.

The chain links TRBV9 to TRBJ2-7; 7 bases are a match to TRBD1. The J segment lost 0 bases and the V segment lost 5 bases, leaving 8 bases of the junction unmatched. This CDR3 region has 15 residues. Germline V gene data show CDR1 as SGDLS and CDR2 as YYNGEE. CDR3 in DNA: TGTGCCAGCAGTTCTCGGGACAGAGGCTCCTACGAGCAGTACTTC. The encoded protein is CASSSRDRGSYEQYF.

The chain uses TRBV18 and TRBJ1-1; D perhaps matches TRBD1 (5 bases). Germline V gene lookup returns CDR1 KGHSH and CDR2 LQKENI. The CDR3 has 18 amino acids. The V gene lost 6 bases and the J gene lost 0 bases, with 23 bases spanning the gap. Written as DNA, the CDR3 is TGTGCCAGCTCGCGGCGTGTTCAGGGAGGATTCTTGAACACTGAAGCTTTCTTT. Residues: CASSRRVQGGFLNTEAFF. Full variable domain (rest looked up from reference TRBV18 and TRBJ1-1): NAGVMQNPRHLVRRRGQEARLRCSPMKGHSHVYWYRQLPEEGLKFMVYLQKENIIDESGMPKERFSAEFPKEGPSILRIQQVVRGDSAAYFCASSRRVQGGFLNTEAFFGQGTRLTVV.

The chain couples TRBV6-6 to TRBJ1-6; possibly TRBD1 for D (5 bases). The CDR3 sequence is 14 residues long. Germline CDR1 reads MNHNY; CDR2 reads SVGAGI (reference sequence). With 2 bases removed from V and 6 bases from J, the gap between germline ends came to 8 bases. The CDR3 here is CASSYAGLNSPLHF. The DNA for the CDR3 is TGTGCCAGCAGTTACGCGGGGCTTAATTCACCCCTCCACTTT.

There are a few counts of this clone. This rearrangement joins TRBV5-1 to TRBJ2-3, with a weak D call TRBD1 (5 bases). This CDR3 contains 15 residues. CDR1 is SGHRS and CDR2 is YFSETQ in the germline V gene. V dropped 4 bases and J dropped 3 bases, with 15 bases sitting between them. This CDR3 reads CASSLNFQGTDTQYF. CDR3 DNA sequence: TGCGCCAGCAGCCTTAACTTCCAGGGTACAGATACGCAGTATTTT.

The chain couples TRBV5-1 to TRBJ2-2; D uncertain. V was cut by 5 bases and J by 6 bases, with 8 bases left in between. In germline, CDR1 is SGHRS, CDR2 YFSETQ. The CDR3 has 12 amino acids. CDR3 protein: CASREQSGELFF. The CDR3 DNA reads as TGCGCCAGCAGAGAACAGTCCGGGGAGCTGTTTTTT. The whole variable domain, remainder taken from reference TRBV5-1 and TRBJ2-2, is KAGVTQTPRYLIKTRGQQVTLSCSPISGHRSVSWYQQTPGQGLQFLFEYFSETQRNKGNFPGRFSGRQFSNSRSEMNVSTLELGDSALYLCASREQSGELFFGEGSRLTVL.

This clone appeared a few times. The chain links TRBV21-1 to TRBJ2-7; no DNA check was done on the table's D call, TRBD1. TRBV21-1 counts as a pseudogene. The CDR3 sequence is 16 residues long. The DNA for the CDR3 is TGTGCCAGCAGCACCAAGGGGACAGGGGGGTTCGACGAGCAGTACTTC. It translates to CASSTKGTGGFDEQYF.

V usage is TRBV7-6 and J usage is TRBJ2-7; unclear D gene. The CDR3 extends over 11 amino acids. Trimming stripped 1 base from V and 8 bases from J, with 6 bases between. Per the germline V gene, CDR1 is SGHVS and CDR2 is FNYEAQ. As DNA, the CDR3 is TGTGCCAGCAGCTTAGGTCTCCAGCAGTACTTC. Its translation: CASSLGLQQYF. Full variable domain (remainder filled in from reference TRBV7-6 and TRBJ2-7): GAGVSQSPRYKVTKRGQDVALRCDPISGHVSLYWYRQALGQGPEFLTYFNYEAQQDKSGLPNDRFSAERPEGSISTLTIQRTEQRDSAMYRCASSLGLQQYFGPGTRLTVT.

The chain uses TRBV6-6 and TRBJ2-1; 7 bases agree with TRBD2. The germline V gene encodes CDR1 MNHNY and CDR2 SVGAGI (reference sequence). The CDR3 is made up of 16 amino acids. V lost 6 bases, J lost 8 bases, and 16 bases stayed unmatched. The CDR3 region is CASSPRRDSGRDEQFF. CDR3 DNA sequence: TGTGCCAGCAGCCCTCGTAGGGACTCGGGGAGGGATGAGCAGTTCTTC.